One and the same sample provided the 25 T cell receptor beta chains below, sequenced in a study of blood T cell repertoires in COVID-19. The protocol was immunoSEQ multiplex PCR, while the TCRdb copy is restricted to in-frame clones and leaves out a portion. The data show about 24,000 clones, with approximately 72% seen just once and approximately 6.1% held by the top ten. Sequencing input: peripheral blood. The receptor set was obtained from a man aged 45-65 years with COVID-19, enrolled during active disease.

The sample holds a few counts of this clone. The CDR3 bases are TGTGCCAGCAGCTCCAGGGGAGGGGAAAAACTGTTTTTT. This encodes CASSSRGGEKLFF. V usage is TRBV7-2 and J usage is TRBJ1-4; maybe TRBD1 (6 bases). The CDR3 has 13 residues. Germline lookup yields CDR1 SGHTA and CDR2 FQGNSA. Between the trimmed V and J ends, which lost 4 bases and 8 bases, there was a span of 11 bases.

This clone was counted only a few times. V usage is TRBV7-6 and J usage is TRBJ1-2, with D perhaps matching TRBD1 (6 bases). This CDR3 has 13 amino acids. Trimming cost V 4 bases and J 8 bases, with 14 bases left between them. The V gene's germline CDR1 is SGHVS and CDR2 FNYEAQ. As DNA, the CDR3 is TGTGCCAGCAGCTCTAGCCTCAGGGGAGGCTACACCTTC. As protein: CASSSSLRGGYTF.

The chain couples TRBV12-3 or TRBV12-4 to TRBJ2-1; D may be TRBD1 (6 bases). The CDR3 has 13 residues. V lost 1 base and J lost 9, with 10 bases in between. CDR3 amino acids: CASSLGSRGEQFF. The CDR3 DNA sequence: TGTGCCAGCAGTTTAGGCTCCAGGGGTGAGCAGTTCTTC.

The chain is built from TRBV6-5 and TRBJ2-3, with 7 bases matching TRBD2. This CDR3 has 15 amino acids. The trim removed 4 bases at V and 5 bases at J, leaving 9 bases unmatched. Germline values: CDR1 MNHEY, CDR2 SVGAGI. The CDR3 DNA sequence: TGTGCCAGCAGTTGGGCGGGAGAAGCAGGAGATACGCAGTATTTT. Translated, it gives CASSWAGEAGDTQYF.

Only one count was recorded for this clone. This chain connects TRBV6-5 to TRBJ2-7, with D possibly being TRBD2 (6 bases). The ends were cut back, 0 bases at V and 6 bases at J, with 15 bases in the middle. Per germline, CDR1 MNHEY and CDR2 SVGAGI. This CDR3 has 15 amino acids. CDR3 sequence: CASSYSAGVEGEQYF. In DNA, the CDR3 is TGTGCCAGCAGTTACTCTGCAGGAGTGGAGGGCGAGCAGTACTTC.

This clone has only a few counts. CDR3 in DNA: TGTGCCAGCTGGCGGGAGGGGTACAATGAGCAGTTCTTC. It yields the protein CASWREGYNEQFF. The chain uses TRBV6-5 and TRBJ2-1, with TRBD2 matching over 9 bases. Germline trimming cut 8 bases from V and 4 bases from J; bases unmatched to any gene: 3. Germline CDR1 MNHEY, CDR2 SVGAGI. CDR3 size: 13 residues.

The chain is built from TRBV9 and TRBJ2-1; 11 positions agree with TRBD2. This CDR3 comprises 13 residues. CDR1 and CDR2 from the germline V gene are SGDLS and YYNGEE. Losses at the gene ends were 2 bases for V and 13 bases for J; bases not matched to a gene: 5. DNA for the CDR3: TGTGCCAGCAGCGTCCTGACTAGCGGGGATCAGTTCTTC. It is translated as CASSVLTSGDQFF.

This clone has only a few counts. J is TRBJ2-5 and V is TRBV21-1; no check of the table's D call, TRBD2, against the DNA was made. TRBV21-1 is reported as a pseudogene. The CDR3 spans 15 residues. The CDR3 sequence is CASSRGFTRQETQYF. The CDR3 DNA reads TGTGCCAGCAGCAGAGGATTTACTCGCCAAGAGACCCAGTACTTC.

V is TRBV7-9 and J is TRBJ1-2; tentative D call: TRBD1 (6 bases). Germline values: CDR1 SEHNR, CDR2 FQNEAQ (reference sequence). V was trimmed by 5 bases and J by 3 bases, leaving 16 bases between them. This CDR3 spans 15 amino acids. In DNA, the CDR3 is TGTGCCAGCAGCGCCTTCAGGGGATCGGACTATGGCTACACCTTC. Protein sequence: CASSAFRGSDYGYTF.

This sequence joins TRBV19 and TRBJ1-2, with 8 bases fitting TRBD1. V dropped 4 bases and J dropped 4; count of bases not matched to a gene: 5. This CDR3 comprises 14 residues. Germline lookup yields CDR1 LNHDA and CDR2 SQIVND (reference sequence). The CDR3 bases are TGTGCCAGTAGTACAGGGGGCGTCATCTATGGCTACACCTTC. Amino acid sequence: CASSTGGVIYGYTF.

The V call is TRBV5-6, the J call TRBJ2-3, with D unresolved. The germline V gene has CDR1 SGHDT and CDR2 YYEEEE. V shed 1 base and J shed 0 bases, with 3 bases lying between them. This CDR3 comprises 13 residues. CDR3 loop: CASSLLSTDTQYF. CDR3 nucleotide sequence: TGTGCCAGCAGCTTGCTGAGCACAGATACGCAGTATTTT.

The V gene is TRBV11-1, the J gene TRBJ1-4, with D tentatively TRBD1 (6 bases). Germline-derived CDR1 and CDR2 are SGHAT and FQDESV (reference sequence). The CDR3 contains 13 residues. Deletions cut 5 bases from V and 8 bases from J, with 12 bases between. CDR3 nucleotide sequence: TGTGCCAGCAGCGCATACAGGGAGGAAAAACTGTTTTTT. Its translation: CASSAYREEKLFF.

This clone has just a few counts. The sample holds other DNA sequences that translate to the same CDR3. The chain uses TRBV15 and TRBJ2-7; D unresolved. The CDR3 covers 14 residues. Germline V gene lookup returns CDR1 LNHNV and CDR2 YYDKDF (reference sequence). Trimming removed 1 base at V and 0 bases at J, with 7 bases between. Written as DNA, the CDR3 is TGTGCCACCAGCAGAGGCGGCAGCTCCTACGAGCAGTACTTC. As protein: CATSRGGSSYEQYF. The variable domain in full, completed from reference TRBV15 and TRBJ2-7, reads DAMVIQNPRYQVTQFGKPVTLSCSQTLNHNVMYWYQQKSSQAPKLLFHYYDKDFNNEADTPDNFQSRRPNTSFCFLDIRSPGLGDTAMYLCATSRGGSSYEQYFGPGTRLTVT.

J is TRBJ1-1 and V is TRBV14, with D possibly TRBD1 on 5 matching bases. Germline CDR1 and CDR2: SGHDN and FVKESK. V lost 4 bases to trimming and J lost 10 bases, with 13 bases between them. CDR3 length equals 12 residues. DNA of the CDR3: TGTGCCAGCAGCCTATATGTGGGGGGAGCTTTCTTT. Amino acids: CASSLYVGGAFF.

In this sample, this clone turned up a few times. For the CDR3, the DNA is TGTGCCAGCAGCGCCGGACAGAGCTCTGGAAACACCATATATTTT. Protein product: CASSAGQSSGNTIYF. This chain links TRBV9 with TRBJ1-3; TRBD1 is a possible D gene (6 bases). This CDR3 is 15 amino acids long. CDR1 and CDR2 (germline): SGDLS, YYNGEE. Trimming shortened V by 3 bases and J by 0 bases, and 10 bases separated the two germline ends.

The chain carries TRBV3-1 (or the pseudogene TRBV3-2) and TRBJ1-2; D is ambiguous. CDR3 size: 14 residues. V was cut by 3 bases and J by 0 bases, with 8 bases left in between. CDR1 is LGHDT and CDR2 is YNNKEL in the germline V gene (reference sequence). The CDR3: CASSQTTTNYGYTF. CDR3 nucleotides: TGTGCCAGCAGCCAGACGACAACTAACTATGGCTACACCTTC.

This clone was observed once. The chain employs TRBV24-1 and TRBJ2-2, with D unresolved. Germline CDR1 is KGHDR and CDR2 is SFDVKD. This CDR3 spans 16 amino acids. The V and J ends lost 4 bases and 3 bases respectively, with 14 bases between them. CDR3 in amino acids: CATSDSTYGYTGELFF. The CDR3 nucleotides are TGTGCCACCAGTGACTCAACATACGGGTACACCGGGGAGCTGTTTTTT.

This clone was counted a few times. The chain has TRBV18 and TRBJ1-1; D is perhaps TRBD1 (5 bases). Germline assignment: CDR1 KGHSH and CDR2 LQKENI. Trimming cost V 0 bases and J 11 bases, with 7 bases left between them. The CDR3 loop spans 11 amino acids. The CDR3 region is CASSPPGGAFF. The CDR3 coding sequence is TGTGCCAGCTCACCACCGGGGGGTGCTTTCTTT.

V usage is TRBV3-1 (or the pseudogene TRBV3-2) and J usage is TRBJ1-2; 7 bases agree with TRBD1. Losses at the gene ends were 0 bases for V and 4 bases for J; bases not matched to a gene: 8. The germline V gene has CDR1 LGHDT and CDR2 YNNKEL (reference sequence). This CDR3 is built from 16 residues. The CDR3 protein is CASSQERLQGLYGYTF. The CDR3, as DNA: TGTGCCAGCAGCCAAGAACGGCTACAGGGGCTCTATGGCTACACCTTC.

DNA of the CDR3: TGTGCCAGCAGTGAATTGGTGGGAGGGCCCTCAGATACGCAGTATTTT. It specifies CASSELVGGPSDTQYF. The rearrangement uses TRBV25-1 and TRBJ2-3; TRBD2 aligns across 7 bases. V gave up 1 base and J gave up 4 bases; unmatched junction bases: 8. The CDR3 has 16 amino acids. Germline V gene lookup returns CDR1 MGHDK and CDR2 SYGVNS.

This clone was observed once. The chain joins TRBV10-3 to TRBJ1-3; 8 bases fit TRBD1. Germline loops: CDR1 ENHRY, CDR2 SYGVKD. V dropped 3 bases and J dropped 2; count of bases not matched to a gene: 3. This CDR3 contains 15 residues. The CDR3 region has the DNA TGTGCCATCAGTGAAACAGGGGGACCTGGAAACACCATATATTTT. Amino acids: CAISETGGPGNTIYF.

The CDR3 nucleotides are TGCGCCAGCAGCTTGGTGTCTAGCGGGATTAGCACAGATACGCAGTATTTT. This translates into CASSLVSSGISTDTQYF. The chain recombines TRBV5-1 with TRBJ2-3; TRBD2 matches at 9 bases. Trimming removed 0 bases from V and 0 bases from J; junction bases left unmatched: 5. Germline-derived CDR1 and CDR2 are SGHRS and YFSETQ. The CDR3 covers 17 residues. The full variable domain, its missing parts supplied by reference TRBV5-1 and TRBJ2-3, is KAGVTQTPRYLIKTRGQQVTLSCSPISGHRSVSWYQQTPGQGLQFLFEYFSETQRNKGNFPGRFSGRQFSNSRSEMNVSTLELGDSALYLCASSLVSSGISTDTQYFGPGTRLTVL.

This clone was seen just once. This chain links TRBV30 with TRBJ2-2; D is possibly TRBD2 (7 bases). Per the germline V gene, CDR1 is GTSNPN and CDR2 is SVGIG (reference sequence). CDR3 length: 12 residues. V shed 8 bases and J shed 6 bases, with 13 bases lying between them. CDR3: CAGEGGAGELFF. CDR3 DNA: TGTGCCGGTGAGGGGGGGGCCGGGGAGCTGTTTTTT.

V and J are TRBV27 and TRBJ2-7, with 8 bases fitting TRBD2. Germline V gene sequence: CDR1 MNHEY, CDR2 SMNVEV (reference sequence). The V and J ends lost 5 bases and 2 bases, in that order; junction bases with no gene match: 8. There are 15 residues in the CDR3. This chain's CDR3 is CASSREGRGTYEQYF. The CDR3 nucleotides read TGTGCCAGCAGTCGGGAGGGCCGCGGGACCTACGAGCAGTACTTC.

The V gene is TRBV5-1, the J gene TRBJ1-2; perhaps TRBD1 as D (5 bases). CDR3 length equals 13 residues. V was trimmed by 4 bases and J by 4 bases, leaving 11 bases between them. Germline V gives CDR1 SGHRS, CDR2 YFSETQ. The CDR3 bases are TGCGCCAGCAGCACGACAGCGTCCTATGGCTACACCTTC. Translated, it gives CASSTTASYGYTF.